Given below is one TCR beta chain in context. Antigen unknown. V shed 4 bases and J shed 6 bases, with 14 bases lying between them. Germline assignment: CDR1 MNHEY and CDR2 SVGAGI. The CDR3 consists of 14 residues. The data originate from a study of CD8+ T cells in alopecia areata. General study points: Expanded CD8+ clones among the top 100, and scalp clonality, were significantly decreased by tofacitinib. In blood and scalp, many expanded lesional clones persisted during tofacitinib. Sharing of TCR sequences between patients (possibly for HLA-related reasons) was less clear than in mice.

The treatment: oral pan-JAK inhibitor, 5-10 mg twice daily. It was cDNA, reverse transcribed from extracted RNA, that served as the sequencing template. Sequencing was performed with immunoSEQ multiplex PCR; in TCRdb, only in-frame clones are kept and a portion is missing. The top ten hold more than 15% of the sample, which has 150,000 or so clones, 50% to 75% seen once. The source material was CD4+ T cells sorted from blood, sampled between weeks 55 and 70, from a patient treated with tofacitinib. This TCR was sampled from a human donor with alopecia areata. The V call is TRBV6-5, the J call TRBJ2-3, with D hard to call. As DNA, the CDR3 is TGTGCCAGCAGTTCTTCCCGGGCGCGGGATACGCAGTATTTT. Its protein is CASSSSRARDTQYF.